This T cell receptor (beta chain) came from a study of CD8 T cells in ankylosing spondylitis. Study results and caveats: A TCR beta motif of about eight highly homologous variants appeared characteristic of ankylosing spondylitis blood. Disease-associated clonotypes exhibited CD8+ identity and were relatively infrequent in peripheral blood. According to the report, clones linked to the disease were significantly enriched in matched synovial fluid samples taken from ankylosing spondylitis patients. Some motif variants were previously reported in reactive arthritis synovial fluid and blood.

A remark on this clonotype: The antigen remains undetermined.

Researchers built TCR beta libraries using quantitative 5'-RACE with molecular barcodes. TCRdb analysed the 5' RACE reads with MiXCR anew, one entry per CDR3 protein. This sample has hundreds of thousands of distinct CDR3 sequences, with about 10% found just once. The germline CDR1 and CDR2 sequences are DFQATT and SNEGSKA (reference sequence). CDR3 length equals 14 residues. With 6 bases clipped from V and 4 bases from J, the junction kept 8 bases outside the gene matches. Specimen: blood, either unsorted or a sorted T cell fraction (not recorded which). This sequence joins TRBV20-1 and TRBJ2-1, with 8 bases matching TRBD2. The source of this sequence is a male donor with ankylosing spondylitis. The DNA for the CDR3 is TGCAGTGCCGCAACTAGCGGAAATTACAATGAGCAGTTCTTC. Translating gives CSAATSGNYNEQFF.